These T cell receptor beta chains were read from a single sample in a study of metastatic and nonmetastatic thyroid tumors. TCRdb used MiXCR to call clones anew from the PCR reads. In the table there are about 34,000 clones, less than 40% of which are singletons. The sample was tumor tissue. These receptors were obtained from a female donor with papillary thyroid cancer or a benign thyroid nodule (not recorded which). Some clones in this sample may be carry-over from other donors' samples. Each CDR3 is given without its conserved first and last residue. D genes are given only for firm matches.

d_call: -; j_call: TRBJ2-7; v_call: TRBV19; cdr3_aa: ASSIAGDYEQY
d_call: TRBD1; j_call: TRBJ2-5; v_call: TRBV12-3/TRBV12-4; cdr3_aa: ASSPGEGGRETQY
d_call: TRBD2; j_call: TRBJ2-3; v_call: TRBV2; cdr3_aa: ASSRDSGGGTDTQY
d_call: -; j_call: TRBJ1-1; v_call: TRBV5-1; cdr3_aa: ASSLGLQGMTEAF
d_call: -; j_call: TRBJ2-3; v_call: TRBV7-9; cdr3_aa: ASSLVRGSTDTQY
d_call: TRBD1; j_call: TRBJ1-2; v_call: TRBV7-6; cdr3_aa: ASSLQQGAFAGYT
d_call: -; j_call: TRBJ1-1; v_call: TRBV11-2; cdr3_aa: ASSLVKGNTEAF
d_call: -; j_call: TRBJ1-6; v_call: TRBV19; cdr3_aa: ASSMGRFDSPLH
d_call: -; j_call: TRBJ2-2; v_call: TRBV10-3; cdr3_aa: AISESYRLNTGELF
d_call: TRBD1; j_call: TRBJ1-1; v_call: TRBV28; cdr3_aa: ASNSGTATLGTEAF
d_call: -; j_call: TRBJ2-7; v_call: TRBV7-9; cdr3_aa: ASSRQTASYEQY
d_call: -; j_call: TRBJ2-7; v_call: TRBV12-3/TRBV12-4; cdr3_aa: ASSLGVVYEQY
d_call: TRBD1; j_call: TRBJ2-1; v_call: TRBV12-3/TRBV12-4; cdr3_aa: ASGTGTVNEQF
d_call: TRBD1; j_call: TRBJ1-5; v_call: TRBV20-1; cdr3_aa: SARMTGSTSNQPQH
d_call: TRBD2; j_call: TRBJ2-2; v_call: TRBV19; cdr3_aa: ASREGTSGRGELF
d_call: -; j_call: TRBJ2-7; v_call: TRBV3-1; cdr3_aa: ASSRNTGSPYEQY
d_call: -; j_call: TRBJ2-7; v_call: TRBV19; cdr3_aa: ASSISQGTYEQY
d_call: -; j_call: TRBJ2-7; v_call: TRBV19; cdr3_aa: ASSLRGYSYEQY
d_call: -; j_call: TRBJ1-1; v_call: TRBV20-1; cdr3_aa: SARSDQITGRRLSTEAF
d_call: TRBD1; j_call: TRBJ2-3; v_call: TRBV10-3; cdr3_aa: AISRDRGHTDTQY
d_call: TRBD1; j_call: TRBJ1-2; v_call: TRBV6-2/TRBV6-3; cdr3_aa: ASSYVGQIFYGYT
d_call: TRBD2; j_call: TRBJ2-7; v_call: TRBV19; cdr3_aa: ASSPTSGRAYEQY
d_call: -; j_call: TRBJ1-6; v_call: TRBV30; cdr3_aa: AWSYPPGNSPLH
d_call: TRBD1; j_call: TRBJ2-1; v_call: TRBV28; cdr3_aa: ASSLDPGQSSYNEQF
d_call: -; j_call: TRBJ2-7; v_call: TRBV14; cdr3_aa: ASSQGWGARNEQY
d_call: -; j_call: TRBJ2-7; v_call: TRBV11-3; cdr3_aa: ASSLALGIGNYEQY
d_call: -; j_call: TRBJ2-1; v_call: TRBV6-1; cdr3_aa: ASSEAGGGSYNEQF
d_call: TRBD1; j_call: TRBJ2-7; v_call: TRBV7-2; cdr3_aa: ASSMGQGASYEQY
d_call: -; j_call: TRBJ2-1; v_call: TRBV9; cdr3_aa: ASSLGGDSYNEQF
d_call: -; j_call: TRBJ1-5; v_call: TRBV5-8; cdr3_aa: ASSLLTDQPQH
d_call: TRBD1; j_call: TRBJ1-6; v_call: TRBV6-1; cdr3_aa: AIQSTGQLNSPLH
d_call: -; j_call: TRBJ2-7; v_call: TRBV20-1; cdr3_aa: SASGVHYEQY
d_call: -; j_call: TRBJ1-2; v_call: TRBV11-2; cdr3_aa: ASSLVRNYGYT
d_call: -; j_call: TRBJ2-5; v_call: TRBV30; cdr3_aa: AWSTPPGRQETQY
d_call: -; j_call: TRBJ1-1; v_call: TRBV20-1; cdr3_aa: SARTPIGTEAF
d_call: -; j_call: TRBJ1-2; v_call: TRBV20-1; cdr3_aa: SARGTRAGGYT
d_call: TRBD2; j_call: TRBJ2-7; v_call: TRBV6-1; cdr3_aa: ASSPGLAVPEQY
d_call: TRBD2; j_call: TRBJ2-2; v_call: TRBV10-3; cdr3_aa: AMGLAVDGELF
d_call: -; j_call: TRBJ1-2; v_call: TRBV20-1; cdr3_aa: SAWDGSNYGYT
d_call: TRBD2; j_call: TRBJ2-3; v_call: TRBV20-1; cdr3_aa: SARDLRGVTDTQY
d_call: -; j_call: TRBJ2-3; v_call: TRBV5-1; cdr3_aa: ASSSWGTDWQY
d_call: TRBD2; j_call: TRBJ2-1; v_call: TRBV15; cdr3_aa: ATSRSAGAPNEQF
d_call: TRBD2; j_call: TRBJ2-7; v_call: TRBV6-6; cdr3_aa: ASSYASPGRLAGEQY
d_call: -; j_call: TRBJ1-2; v_call: TRBV18; cdr3_aa: ASSPLVANGQNYGYT
d_call: TRBD1; j_call: TRBJ2-2; v_call: TRBV9; cdr3_aa: ASSPGTANTGELF
d_call: -; j_call: TRBJ2-7; v_call: TRBV19; cdr3_aa: ASSMSHLDVYEQY
d_call: TRBD2; j_call: TRBJ2-7; v_call: TRBV11-2; cdr3_aa: ASTFRLGTSNEQY
d_call: TRBD2; j_call: TRBJ2-2; v_call: TRBV19; cdr3_aa: ASSLGGRGTGELF
d_call: TRBD1; j_call: TRBJ2-2; v_call: TRBV5-1; cdr3_aa: ASSRGTGVGELF
d_call: -; j_call: TRBJ2-3; v_call: TRBV24-1; cdr3_aa: ATSDLDRNTDTQY
d_call: TRBD2; j_call: TRBJ2-6; v_call: TRBV27; cdr3_aa: ACGLAGFSGANVLT
d_call: -; j_call: TRBJ2-3; v_call: TRBV11-2; cdr3_aa: ASSFSTDTQY
d_call: -; j_call: TRBJ2-7; v_call: TRBV18; cdr3_aa: ASSVTSYEQY
d_call: TRBD1; j_call: TRBJ1-5; v_call: TRBV28; cdr3_aa: ASSSRQGHQPQH
d_call: -; j_call: TRBJ2-7; v_call: TRBV20-1; cdr3_aa: SAREEGFYEQY
d_call: TRBD1; j_call: TRBJ2-5; v_call: TRBV29-1; cdr3_aa: SKGQGFQETRY
d_call: -; j_call: TRBJ2-7; v_call: TRBV6-5; cdr3_aa: ASSYSSEQY
d_call: -; j_call: TRBJ2-1; v_call: TRBV28; cdr3_aa: ASRLPGPSNEQF
d_call: -; j_call: TRBJ2-3; v_call: TRBV28; cdr3_aa: ASSLPGGRTDTQY